Listed below are T cell receptor beta chains from one sample, sequenced in a study of blood T cells in healthy people across ages. TCRdb re-called the 5' RACE reads through MiXCR, storing one row per CDR3 protein. Found here are about a million distinct CDR3 sequences, roughly 51% of them singletons; the top ten hold roughly a fifth. Sequencing was done on a sample of blood. These TCRs come from a woman aged 55-75 years in good health. Both conserved end residues are part of each CDR3. The order of the fields is CDR3 protein, CDR3 DNA, clone size, V gene, D gene, J gene. A D gene is named only where the DNA matches it firmly. The size of a clone is reported for some rows only, either as once, few or many, or as a class for expanded clones.

cdr3_aa: CASSSTGGHSGANVLTF; cdr3_nt: TGCGCCAGCAGCTCGACAGGGGGCCACTCTGGGGCCAACGTCCTGACTTTC; clone_size: .; v_call: TRBV5-1; d_call: TRBD1; j_call: TRBJ2-6
cdr3_aa: CASSERTGGNSPLHF; cdr3_nt: TGTGCCAGCAGTGAACGGACAGGGGGTAATTCACCCCTCCACTTT; clone_size: few; v_call: TRBV2; d_call: TRBD1; j_call: TRBJ1-6
cdr3_aa: CSGGRGRDSAEAFF; cdr3_nt: TGCAGCGGGGGAAGGGGGCGAGATTCCGCTGAAGCTTTCTTT; clone_size: .; v_call: TRBV29-1; d_call: TRBD1; j_call: TRBJ1-1
cdr3_aa: CASSLLLAGGTDTQYF; cdr3_nt: TGTGCCAGCAGCTTACTACTAGCGGGAGGGACAGATACGCAGTATTTT; clone_size: once; v_call: TRBV7-8; d_call: TRBD2; j_call: TRBJ2-3
cdr3_aa: CASSRIEVVNEQYF; cdr3_nt: TGCGCCAGCAGCCGGATAGAGGTGGTTAATGAGCAGTACTTC; clone_size: .; v_call: TRBV4-3; d_call: .; j_call: TRBJ2-5
cdr3_aa: CASSQGGTGDRLEQYF; cdr3_nt: TGTGCCAGCAGCCAAGGAGGGACAGGGGACCGCCTAGAGCAGTACTTC; clone_size: .; v_call: TRBV3-1; d_call: TRBD1; j_call: TRBJ2-7
cdr3_aa: CASSPAGLAGGHNSDTQYF; cdr3_nt: TGTGCCAGCAGCCCTGCGGGACTAGCGGGAGGCCACAACAGCGATACGCAGTATTTT; clone_size: few; v_call: TRBV28; d_call: TRBD2; j_call: TRBJ2-3
cdr3_aa: CASSGTLGVGEQYF; cdr3_nt: TGTGCCAGCAGCGGGACATTGGGGGTTGGCGAGCAGTACTTC; clone_size: .; v_call: TRBV12-3/TRBV12-4; d_call: .; j_call: TRBJ2-7
cdr3_aa: CASSNMGGEQYF; cdr3_nt: TGTGCCAGCAGCAATATGGGGGGAGAGCAGTACTTC; clone_size: .; v_call: TRBV21-1; d_call: .; j_call: TRBJ2-7
cdr3_aa: CATSGSDLQETQYF; cdr3_nt: TGTGCCACCAGTGGCAGCGACCTACAAGAGACCCAGTACTTC; clone_size: .; v_call: TRBV24-1; d_call: .; j_call: TRBJ2-5
cdr3_aa: CSARYLRAMTYNEQFF; cdr3_nt: TGCAGTGCTAGATACCTACGAGCGATGACCTACAATGAGCAGTTCTTC; clone_size: .; v_call: TRBV20-1; d_call: .; j_call: TRBJ2-1
cdr3_aa: CSARGQGYSYEQYF; cdr3_nt: TGCAGTGCAAGGGGACAGGGGTATTCCTACGAGCAGTACTTC; clone_size: .; v_call: TRBV20-1; d_call: TRBD1; j_call: TRBJ2-7
cdr3_aa: CASSLETRGTNEQFF; cdr3_nt: TGTGCCAGCAGCTTAGAAACTAGGGGGACCAATGAGCAGTTCTTC; clone_size: .; v_call: TRBV7-2; d_call: .; j_call: TRBJ2-1
cdr3_aa: CATSIDREVKQYF; cdr3_nt: TGTGCCACCAGCATAGACAGGGAGGTCAAGCAGTACTTC; clone_size: .; v_call: TRBV15; d_call: .; j_call: TRBJ2-5